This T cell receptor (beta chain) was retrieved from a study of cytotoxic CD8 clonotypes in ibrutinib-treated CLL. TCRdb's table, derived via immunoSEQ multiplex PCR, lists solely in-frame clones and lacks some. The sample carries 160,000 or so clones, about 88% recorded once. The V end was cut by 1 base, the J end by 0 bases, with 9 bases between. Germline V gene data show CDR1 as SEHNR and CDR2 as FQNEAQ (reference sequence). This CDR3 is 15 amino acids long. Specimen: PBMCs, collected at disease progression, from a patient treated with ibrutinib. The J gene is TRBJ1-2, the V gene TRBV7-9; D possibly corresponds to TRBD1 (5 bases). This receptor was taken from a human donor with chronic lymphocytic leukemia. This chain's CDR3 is CASSLGDGPNYGYTF. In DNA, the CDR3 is TGTGCCAGCAGCTTAGGGGACGGACCTAACTATGGCTACACCTTC.